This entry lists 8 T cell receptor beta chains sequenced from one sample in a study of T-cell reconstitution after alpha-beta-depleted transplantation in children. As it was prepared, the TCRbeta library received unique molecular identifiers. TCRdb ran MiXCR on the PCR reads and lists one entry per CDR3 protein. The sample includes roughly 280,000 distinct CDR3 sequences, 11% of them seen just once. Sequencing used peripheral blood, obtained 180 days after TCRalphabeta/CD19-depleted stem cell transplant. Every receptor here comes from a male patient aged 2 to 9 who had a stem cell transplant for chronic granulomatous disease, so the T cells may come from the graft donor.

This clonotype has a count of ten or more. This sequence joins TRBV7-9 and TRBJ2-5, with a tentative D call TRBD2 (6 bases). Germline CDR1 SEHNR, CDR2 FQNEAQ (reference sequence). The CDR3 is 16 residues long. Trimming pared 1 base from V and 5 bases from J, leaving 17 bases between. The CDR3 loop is CASSLDGGTQPETQYF. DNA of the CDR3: TGTGCCAGCAGCTTAGACGGGGGAACCCAACCGGAGACCCAGTACTTC.

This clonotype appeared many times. CDR3 sequence (DNA): TGTGCCAGCAGCCCTTGGACAGGGGGTTATGAAAAACTGTTTTTT. Its translation is CASSPWTGGYEKLFF. The chain is built from TRBV11-2 and TRBJ1-4, with 10 bases identical to TRBD1. V lost 5 bases to trimming and J lost 6 bases; unmatched junction nucleotides: 6. The V gene's germline CDR1 is SGHAT and CDR2 FQNNGV. This CDR3 contains 15 residues.

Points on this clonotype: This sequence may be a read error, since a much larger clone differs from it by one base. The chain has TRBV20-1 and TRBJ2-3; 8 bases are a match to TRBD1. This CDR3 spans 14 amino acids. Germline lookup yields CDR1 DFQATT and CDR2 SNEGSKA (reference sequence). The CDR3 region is CSASRTGRADTPYF. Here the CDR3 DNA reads TGCAGTGCTAGCAGGACAGGGCGCGCAGATACGCCGTATTTT.

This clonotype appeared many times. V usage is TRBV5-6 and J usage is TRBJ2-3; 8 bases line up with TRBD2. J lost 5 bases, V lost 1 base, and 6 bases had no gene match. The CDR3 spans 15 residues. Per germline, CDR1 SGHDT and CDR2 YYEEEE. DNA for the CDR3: TGTGCCAGCAGCTTGACGCGGGGGGAGGTAGATACGCAGTATTTT. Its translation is CASSLTRGEVDTQYF.

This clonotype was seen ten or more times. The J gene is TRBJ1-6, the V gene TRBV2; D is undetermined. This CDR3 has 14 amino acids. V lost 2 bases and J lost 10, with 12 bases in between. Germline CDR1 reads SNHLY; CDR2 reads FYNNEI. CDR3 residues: CASSETASRSPLHF. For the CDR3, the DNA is TGTGCCAGCAGTGAAACAGCGAGTCGGTCACCCCTCCACTTT. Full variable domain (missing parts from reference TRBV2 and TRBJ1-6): EPEVTQTPSHQVTQMGQEVILRCVPISNHLYFYWYRQILGQKVEFLVSFYNNEISEKSEIFDDQFSVERPDGSNFTLKIRSTKLEDSAMYFCASSETASRSPLHFGNGTRLTVT.

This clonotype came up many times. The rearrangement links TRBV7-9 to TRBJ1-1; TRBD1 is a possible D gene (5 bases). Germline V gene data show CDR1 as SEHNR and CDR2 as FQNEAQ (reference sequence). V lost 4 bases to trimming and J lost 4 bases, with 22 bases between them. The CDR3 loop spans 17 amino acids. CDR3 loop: CASSYLGRGTKVTEAFF. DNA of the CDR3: TGTGCCAGCAGCTACCTCGGCCGGGGCACTAAGGTCACTGAAGCTTTCTTT.

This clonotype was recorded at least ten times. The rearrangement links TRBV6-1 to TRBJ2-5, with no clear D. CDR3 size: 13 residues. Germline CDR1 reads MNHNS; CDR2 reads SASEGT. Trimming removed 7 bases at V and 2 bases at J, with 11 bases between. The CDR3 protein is CASTVEWQETQYF. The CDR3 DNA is TGTGCCAGCACCGTGGAATGGCAAGAGACCCAGTACTTC.

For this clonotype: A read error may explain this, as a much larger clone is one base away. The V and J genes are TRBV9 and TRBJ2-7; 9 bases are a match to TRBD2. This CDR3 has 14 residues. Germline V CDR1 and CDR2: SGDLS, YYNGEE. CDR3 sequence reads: CASSRGLASDEQSF. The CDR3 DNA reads TGTGCCAGCAGTCGAGGACTAGCGAGCGACGAGCAGTCCTTC.